This T cell receptor (beta chain) comes out of a study of blood T cell repertoires in COVID-19. Study in general: Samples came from the United States, Italy and Spain, spanning acute and convalescent COVID-19. In each case, the material was cDNA or gDNA derived from T cells, B-cell-depleted T cells, or PBMCs.

The germline CDR1 and CDR2 sequences are KGHSH and LQKENI. Trimming cost V 0 bases and J 4 bases, with 14 bases left between them. The CDR3 consists of 16 residues. Assay: immunoSEQ multiplex PCR; the TCRdb copy retains only in-frame clones and omits some. The sample lists approximately 190,000 clones; roughly 80% were seen once. J is TRBJ2-3 and V is TRBV18; D gene unclear. This sequence was found in a human donor in a cohort sampled during active COVID-19. The specimen sequenced was peripheral blood. For the CDR3, the DNA is TGTGCCAGCTCACCACCGGGCCAGGTCAGGCCAGATACGCAGTATTTT. Residues: CASSPPGQVRPDTQYF.